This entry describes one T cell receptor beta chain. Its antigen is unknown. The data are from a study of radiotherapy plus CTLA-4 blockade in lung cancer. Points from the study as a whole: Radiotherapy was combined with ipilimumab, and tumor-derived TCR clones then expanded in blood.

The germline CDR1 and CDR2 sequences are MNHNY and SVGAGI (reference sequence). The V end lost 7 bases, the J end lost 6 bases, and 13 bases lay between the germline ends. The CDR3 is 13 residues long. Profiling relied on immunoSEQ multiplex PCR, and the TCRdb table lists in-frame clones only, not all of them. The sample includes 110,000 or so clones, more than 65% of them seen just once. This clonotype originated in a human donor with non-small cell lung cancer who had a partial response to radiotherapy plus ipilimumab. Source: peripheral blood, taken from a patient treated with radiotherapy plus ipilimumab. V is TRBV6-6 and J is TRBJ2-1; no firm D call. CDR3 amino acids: CASTPTNGNEQFF. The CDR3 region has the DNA TGTGCCAGCACCCCTACTAACGGCAATGAGCAGTTCTTC.